The 12 T cell receptor beta chains below were found in one sample sequenced in a study of T-cell reconstitution after alpha-beta-depleted transplantation in children. A TCRbeta library incorporating unique molecular identifiers was prepared. TCRdb redid the calling of the PCR reads with MiXCR, one entry per CDR3 protein. The sample carries 200,000 to 250,000 distinct CDR3 sequences, around 7.8% recorded once. The starting material was PBMCs, mostly from graft donor cells, obtained 180 days after TCRalphabeta/CD19-depleted stem cell transplant. These TCRs come from a male patient between 10 and 17 years old who had a stem cell transplant for acute lymphoblastic leukemia, so the T cells may come from the graft donor.

Many counts were recorded for this clonotype. V and J are TRBV4-2 and TRBJ1-5; D ambiguous. Germline V gene data show CDR1 as LGHNA and CDR2 as YNFKEQ. Trimming stripped 2 bases from V and 1 base from J, with 3 bases between. The CDR3 covers 13 residues. CDR3 amino acids: CASSQLSNQPQHF. The CDR3 region has the DNA TGTGCCAGCAGCCAACTGAGCAATCAGCCCCAGCATTTT.

Many counts were recorded for this clonotype. This sequence joins TRBV11-2 and TRBJ2-7; D unresolved. The CDR3 spans 14 residues. The germline V gene encodes CDR1 SGHAT and CDR2 FQNNGV. V lost 5 bases to trimming and J lost 2 bases, with 13 bases between them. The CDR3 coding sequence is TGTGCCAGCAGCCTGCCGACAATGCCCTACGAGCAGTACTTC. It encodes CASSLPTMPYEQYF. The full variable domain, with the rest looked up from reference TRBV11-2 and TRBJ2-7, is EAGVAQSPRYKIIEKRQSVAFWCNPISGHATLYWYQQILGQGPKLLIQFQNNGVVDDSQLPKDRFSAERLKGVDSTLKIQPAKLEDSAVYLCASSLPTMPYEQYFGPGTRLTVT.

In this sample, this clonotype turned up many times. The rearrangement joins TRBV15 to TRBJ2-2, with D perhaps matching TRBD2 (6 bases). V lost 5 bases, J lost 4 bases, and 17 bases lay in between. Germline V gene lookup returns CDR1 LNHNV and CDR2 YYDKDF (reference sequence). The CDR3 loop spans 16 amino acids. The CDR3 nucleotides read TGTGCCACCAGCTACGGGAGAAGCAGCGGCACCGGGGAGCTGTTTTTT. Translating it yields CATSYGRSSGTGELFF.

This clonotype was detected ten times or more. The rearrangement links TRBV7-9 to TRBJ1-2; the D gene is possibly TRBD1 (5 bases). Germline V CDR1 and CDR2: SEHNR, FQNEAQ (reference sequence). V lost 5 bases and J lost 0, with 19 bases in between. The CDR3 extends over 17 amino acids. CDR3 DNA sequence: TGTGCCAGCAGCCTCCCGGGGGGGGTTCAAGCTAACTATGGCTACACCTTC. Translating it yields CASSLPGGVQANYGYTF. Complete variable domain (other parts from reference TRBV7-9 and TRBJ1-2): DTGVSQNPRHKITKRGQNVTFRCDPISEHNRLYWYRQTLGQGPEFLTYFQNEAQLEKSRLLSDRFSAERPKGSFSTLEIQRTEQGDSAMYLCASSLPGGVQANYGYTFGSGTRLTVV.

This clonotype showed up many times. The V call is TRBV29-1, the J call TRBJ1-5; D unclear. V was cut by 5 bases and J by 6 bases, with 11 bases left in between. Germline CDR1 reads SQVTM; CDR2 reads ANQGSEA. CDR3 length equals 12 residues. The CDR3 DNA is TGCAGCGTTCAGGAACTCGGTCAGCCCCAGCATTTT. Translated: CSVQELGQPQHF.

This clonotype was counted at least ten times. CDR3 amino acids: CASSQGGGAGETQYF. CDR3 in DNA: TGCGCCAGCAGCCAAGGTGGGGGGGCCGGAGAGACCCAGTACTTC. This chain uses TRBV4-3 with TRBJ2-5, with a possible D match to TRBD2 (7 bases). V lost 1 base to trimming and J lost 4 bases, with 13 bases between them. Per germline, CDR1 LGHNA and CDR2 YSLEER. The CDR3 totals 15 residues.

This clonotype was seen many times. The J gene is TRBJ1-2, the V gene TRBV12-3 or TRBV12-4; D unresolved. This CDR3 spans 14 amino acids. The V gene lost 1 base and the J gene lost 3 bases, with 9 bases spanning the gap. CDR3: CASSLGIAYYGYTF. CDR3 sequence (DNA): TGTGCCAGCAGTTTAGGGATTGCCTACTATGGCTACACCTTC.

Many counts were recorded for this clonotype. This sequence joins TRBV27 and TRBJ2-1; 10 bases line up with TRBD2. The CDR3 sequence is 16 residues long. Germline V gene lookup returns CDR1 MNHEY and CDR2 SMNVEV (reference sequence). J was trimmed by 2 bases and V by 5 bases; bases with no gene match: 6. CDR3 nucleotides: TGTGCCAGCAGTCATATAGCGGGAGGTCCCTACAATGAGCAGTTCTTC. As protein: CASSHIAGGPYNEQFF.

This clonotype was detected many times. V gene TRBV12-3 or TRBV12-4 combines with J gene TRBJ2-7; D remains unclear. Trimming removed 6 bases at V and 4 bases at J, with 10 bases between. This CDR3 spans 12 amino acids. CDR3 in amino acids: CASSLRRYEQYF. CDR3 coding DNA: TGTGCCAGCAGCTTAAGGAGATACGAGCAGTACTTC.

This clonotype was counted many times. In DNA form, the CDR3 reads TGTGCCAGCGGCAACGCGGCAGGGGTGACAGATACGCAGTATTTT. It encodes CASGNAAGVTDTQYF. The chain couples TRBV12-3 or TRBV12-4 to TRBJ2-3, with D maybe TRBD1 (6 bases). CDR3 size: 15 residues. Trimming left V 8 bases short and J 3 bases short, with 18 bases between.

The sample holds many counts of this clonotype. This chain links TRBV11-1 with TRBJ2-7; D is possibly TRBD1 or TRBD2 (6 bases each). CDR1 and CDR2 from the germline V gene are SGHAT and FQDESV (reference sequence). V lost 4 bases, J lost 2 bases, and 18 bases lay in between. This CDR3 is 16 amino acids long. This CDR3 is CASSSRRGTPTYEQYF. The CDR3 coding sequence is TGTGCCAGCAGCTCAAGGAGGGGGACACCCACCTACGAGCAGTACTTC.

The sample holds many counts of this clonotype. This chain links TRBV19 with TRBJ1-1; D is unresolved. Trimming stripped 6 bases from V and 1 base from J, with 6 bases between. This CDR3 is built from 12 residues. Germline V gene lookup returns CDR1 LNHDA and CDR2 SQIVND (reference sequence). Here the CDR3 reads CASRWRNTEAFF. CDR3 in DNA: TGTGCCAGTAGGTGGCGGAACACTGAAGCTTTCTTT. Full variable domain (outside the CDR3, taken from reference TRBV19 and TRBJ1-1): DGGITQSPKYLFRKEGQNVTLSCEQNLNHDAMYWYRQDPGQGLRLIYYSQIVNDFQKGDIAEGYSVSREKKESFPLTVTSAQKNPTAFYLCASRWRNTEAFFGQGTRLTVV.